Detailed here is one TCR beta chain. Its antigen is still unknown. The sample belongs to a study of cytomegalovirus exposure and HLA in healthy donors. General study findings and limits: In most subjects, TCR beta sequences reportedly gave accurate predictions of HLA-A and HLA-B alleles. The listing of 150 to 200 TCR beta chains classed them as cytomegalovirus-associated. The majority of CMV-associated TCR beta chains were reported as apparently HLA-restricted in a later analysis.

Unrecorded immune exposure was likely among donors, who were nominally healthy when sampled. A multiplex PCR was run with 60 Vbeta primers and 13 Jbeta primers. The method was immunoSEQ multiplex PCR; TCRdb's version includes in-frame clones alone and lacks a portion of them. This sample has roughly 100,000 clones, with roughly 80% found just once. V was shortened by 7 bases and J by 3 bases, with 13 bases between the two germline ends. Germline V gene data show CDR1 as MGHDK and CDR2 as SYGVNS. The CDR3 consists of 15 residues. Sequencing was performed on PBMCs. The sequence was obtained from a woman aged 40 to 55 in good health and CMV-seropositive. This chain links TRBV25-1 with TRBJ2-6; a weak D match, TRBD2 (6 bases). Here the CDR3 DNA reads TGTGCCAGCACCTCGGGGGTATATGGGGCCAACGTCCTGACTTTC. It yields the protein CASTSGVYGANVLTF.